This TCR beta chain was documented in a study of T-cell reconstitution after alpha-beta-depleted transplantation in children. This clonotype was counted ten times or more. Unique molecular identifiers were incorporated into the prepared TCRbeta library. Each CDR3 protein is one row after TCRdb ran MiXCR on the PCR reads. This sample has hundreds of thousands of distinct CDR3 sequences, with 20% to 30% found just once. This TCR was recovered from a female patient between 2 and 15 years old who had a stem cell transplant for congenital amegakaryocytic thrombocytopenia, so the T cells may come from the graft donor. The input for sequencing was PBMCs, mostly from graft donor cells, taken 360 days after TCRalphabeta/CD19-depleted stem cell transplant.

CDR3 in amino acids: CASSQSDTQYF. CDR3 bases: TGTGCCAGCAGCCAATCGGATACGCAGTATTTT. This chain uses TRBV14 with TRBJ2-3; D not resolved. The CDR3 runs 11 residues. CDR1 and CDR2 (germline): SGHDN, FVKESK. The V and J ends lost 2 bases and 6 bases respectively, with 3 bases between them.